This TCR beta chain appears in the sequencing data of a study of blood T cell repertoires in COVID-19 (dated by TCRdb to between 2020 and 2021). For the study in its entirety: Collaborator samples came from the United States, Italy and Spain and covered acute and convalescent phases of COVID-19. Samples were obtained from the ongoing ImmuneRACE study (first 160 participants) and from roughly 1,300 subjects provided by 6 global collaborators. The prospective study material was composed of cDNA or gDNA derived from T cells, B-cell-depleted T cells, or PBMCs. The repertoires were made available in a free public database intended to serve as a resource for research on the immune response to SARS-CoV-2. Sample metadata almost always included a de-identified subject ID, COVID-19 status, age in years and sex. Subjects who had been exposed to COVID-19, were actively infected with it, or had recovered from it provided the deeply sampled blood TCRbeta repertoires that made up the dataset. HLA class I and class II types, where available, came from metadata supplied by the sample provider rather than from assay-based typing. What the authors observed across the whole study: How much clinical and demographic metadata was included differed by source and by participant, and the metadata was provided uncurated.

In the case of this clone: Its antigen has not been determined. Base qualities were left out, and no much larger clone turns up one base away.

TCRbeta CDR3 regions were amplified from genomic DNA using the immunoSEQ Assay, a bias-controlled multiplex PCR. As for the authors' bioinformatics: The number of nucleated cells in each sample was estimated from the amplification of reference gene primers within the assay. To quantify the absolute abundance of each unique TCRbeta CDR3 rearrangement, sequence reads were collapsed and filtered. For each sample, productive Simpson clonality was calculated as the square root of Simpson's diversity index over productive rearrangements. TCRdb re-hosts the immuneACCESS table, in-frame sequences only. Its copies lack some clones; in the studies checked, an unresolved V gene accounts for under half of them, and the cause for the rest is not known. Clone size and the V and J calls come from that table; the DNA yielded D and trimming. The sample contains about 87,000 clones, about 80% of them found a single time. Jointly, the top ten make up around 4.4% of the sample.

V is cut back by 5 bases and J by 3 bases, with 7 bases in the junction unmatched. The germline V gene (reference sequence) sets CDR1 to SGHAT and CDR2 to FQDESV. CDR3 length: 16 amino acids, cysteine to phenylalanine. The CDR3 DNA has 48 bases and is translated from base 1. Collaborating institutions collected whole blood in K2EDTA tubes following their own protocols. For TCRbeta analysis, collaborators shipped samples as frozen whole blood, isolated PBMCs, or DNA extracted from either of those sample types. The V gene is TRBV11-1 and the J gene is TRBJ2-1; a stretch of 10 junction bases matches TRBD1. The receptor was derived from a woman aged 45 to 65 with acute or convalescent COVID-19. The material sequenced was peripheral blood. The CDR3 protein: CASSPRTGGFYNEQFF. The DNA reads TGTGCCAGCAGCCCGCGGACAGGGGGGTTCTACAATGAGCAGTTCTTC.